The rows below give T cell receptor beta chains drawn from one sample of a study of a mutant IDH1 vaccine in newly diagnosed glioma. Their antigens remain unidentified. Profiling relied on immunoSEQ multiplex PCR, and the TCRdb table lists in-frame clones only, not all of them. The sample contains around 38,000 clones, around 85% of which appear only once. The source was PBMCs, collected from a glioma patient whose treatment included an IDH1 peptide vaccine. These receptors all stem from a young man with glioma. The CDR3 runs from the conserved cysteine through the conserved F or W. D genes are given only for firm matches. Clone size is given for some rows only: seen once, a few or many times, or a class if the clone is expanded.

CDR3 DNA: TGTGCCAGCGTCAGGATCGGGGAAGCTTTCTTT
CDR3 protein: CASVRIGEAFF
J gene: TRBJ1-1
V gene: TRBV18
D gene: .
clone size: .

CDR3 DNA: TGTGCCAGCAGACGAAGATTTACGTACAATGAGCAGTTCTTC
CDR3 protein: CASRRRFTYNEQFF
J gene: TRBJ2-1
V gene: TRBV2
D gene: .
clone size: .

CDR3 DNA: TGTGCCAGCAGTGAAGCGGTAGCACAATCACCCCTCCACTTT
CDR3 protein: CASSEAVAQSPLHF
J gene: TRBJ1-6
V gene: TRBV6-1
D gene: .
clone size: .

CDR3 DNA: TGTGCCAGCAGCCTACGACTAGCGGGGACCGGGGAGCTGTTTTTT
CDR3 protein: CASSLRLAGTGELFF
J gene: TRBJ2-2
V gene: TRBV9
D gene: TRBD2
clone size: few

CDR3 DNA: TGTGCCAGCAGCCAACCCGGGGCCGAAAAACTGTTTTTT
CDR3 protein: CASSQPGAEKLFF
J gene: TRBJ1-4
V gene: TRBV14
D gene: .
clone size: .

CDR3 DNA: TGTGCCAGCAGCCAACCGGGACAGGGAAGGGAGACCCAGTACTTC
CDR3 protein: CASSQPGQGRETQYF
J gene: TRBJ2-5
V gene: TRBV7-9
D gene: TRBD1
clone size: once

CDR3 DNA: TGTGCCAGCAGACGCCGCTCGTTCGAAGCTTTCTTT
CDR3 protein: CASRRRSFEAFF
J gene: TRBJ1-1
V gene: TRBV6-5
D gene: .
clone size: .

CDR3 DNA: TGTGCCTGGAGTATTCCGGGCCCCGGCGGCAATCAGCCCCAGCATTTT
CDR3 protein: CAWSIPGPGGNQPQHF
J gene: TRBJ1-5
V gene: TRBV30
D gene: .
clone size: few

CDR3 DNA: TGTGCCAGCAGCGCGGCGTCGTCTGCGGCTTTCTTT
CDR3 protein: CASSAASSAAFF
J gene: TRBJ1-1
V gene: TRBV7-9
D gene: .
clone size: .

CDR3 DNA: TGTGCCAGCAGTCACCGACAGGCGGTGACCTACGAGCAGTACTTC
CDR3 protein: CASSHRQAVTYEQYF
J gene: TRBJ2-7
V gene: TRBV28
D gene: .
clone size: once

CDR3 DNA: TGTGCCATCAGCCACAGGACAACTACCCTTAACTATGGCTACACCTTC
CDR3 protein: CAISHRTTTLNYGYTF
J gene: TRBJ1-2
V gene: TRBV10-3
D gene: .
clone size: .

CDR3 DNA: TGTGCCAGTAGTATGTGGGGGCGCATTAACACCATATATTTT
CDR3 protein: CASSMWGRINTIYF
J gene: TRBJ1-3
V gene: TRBV19
D gene: .
clone size: .

CDR3 DNA: TGTGCCACCAGCAGAGATAGGGCAGCTGGAGGCTACACCTTC
CDR3 protein: CATSRDRAAGGYTF
J gene: TRBJ1-2
V gene: TRBV15
D gene: .
clone size: .

CDR3 DNA: TGTGCCAGTAGTATAACAGACAGTAACACTGAAGCTTTCTTT
CDR3 protein: CASSITDSNTEAFF
J gene: TRBJ1-1
V gene: TRBV19
D gene: .
clone size: .

CDR3 DNA: TGTGCCAGCAGTGATGACGGGACTAGCTGGGCCAAAAACATTCAGTACTTC
CDR3 protein: CASSDDGTSWAKNIQYF
J gene: TRBJ2-4
V gene: TRBV2
D gene: TRBD2
clone size: .

CDR3 DNA: TGTGCCAGCAGTAAGGACAGGGGCACTGAAGCTTTCTTT
CDR3 protein: CASSKDRGTEAFF
J gene: TRBJ1-1
V gene: TRBV25-1
D gene: TRBD1
clone size: .

CDR3 DNA: TGTGCCAGCAGCCCCGAACCCGCAGCTAATTCACCCCTCCACTTT
CDR3 protein: CASSPEPAANSPLHF
J gene: TRBJ1-6
V gene: TRBV6-6
D gene: .
clone size: .

CDR3 DNA: TGTGCCAGCAGTTGGATGAGGGTCCGCACAGATACGCAGTATTTT
CDR3 protein: CASSWMRVRTDTQYF
J gene: TRBJ2-3
V gene: TRBV27
D gene: .
clone size: .

CDR3 DNA: TGTGCCTGGAAAGAAGGATACTCCTACAATGAGCAGTTCTTC
CDR3 protein: CAWKEGYSYNEQFF
J gene: TRBJ2-1
V gene: TRBV30
D gene: .
clone size: .

CDR3 DNA: TGTGCCAGCAGCCGTGGCGATGGGACCCATAATGAAAAACTGTTTTTT
CDR3 protein: CASSRGDGTHNEKLFF
J gene: TRBJ1-4
V gene: TRBV5-8
D gene: .
clone size: .

CDR3 DNA: TGTGCCAGCAGTACCAGTGAAACCCCCTACAATGAGCAGTTCTTC
CDR3 protein: CASSTSETPYNEQFF
J gene: TRBJ2-1
V gene: TRBV6-5
D gene: .
clone size: .

CDR3 DNA: TGTGCCTGGAGTGAGCAGGTTAATGAAAAACTGTTTTTT
CDR3 protein: CAWSEQVNEKLFF
J gene: TRBJ1-4
V gene: TRBV30
D gene: .
clone size: .

CDR3 DNA: TGTGCCAGCTCACCACGACGGGCCCCTGACGGGGAGCTGTTTTTT
CDR3 protein: CASSPRRAPDGELFF
J gene: TRBJ2-2
V gene: TRBV18
D gene: .
clone size: few

CDR3 DNA: TGTGCCAGCAGCGTAGGGAGGACGCATGACAGGCGGGTCTATGGCTACACCTTC
CDR3 protein: CASSVGRTHDRRVYGYTF
J gene: TRBJ1-2
V gene: TRBV9
D gene: .
clone size: .

CDR3 DNA: TGTGCCTGGATCGCCTCGGGGGAAGCTTTCTTT
CDR3 protein: CAWIASGEAFF
J gene: TRBJ1-1
V gene: TRBV30
D gene: .
clone size: .

CDR3 DNA: TGTGCCAGCAGCTTGGGAAGCGGGAGGGGGGATAGCACAGATACGCAGTATTTT
CDR3 protein: CASSLGSGRGDSTDTQYF
J gene: TRBJ2-3
V gene: TRBV5-5
D gene: TRBD2
clone size: .

CDR3 DNA: TGTGCCAGTAGTATTGGGGGGACAGGGGCGTACAATCAGCCCCAGCATTTT
CDR3 protein: CASSIGGTGAYNQPQHF
J gene: TRBJ1-5
V gene: TRBV19
D gene: TRBD1
clone size: .

CDR3 DNA: TGTGCCTGGGGACTAGTAGAAGAGACCCAGTACTTC
CDR3 protein: CAWGLVEETQYF
J gene: TRBJ2-5
V gene: TRBV30
D gene: TRBD2
clone size: .

CDR3 DNA: TGTGCCAGCAGCCCGGGACAGGGGCATTCACCCCTCCACTTT
CDR3 protein: CASSPGQGHSPLHF
J gene: TRBJ1-6
V gene: TRBV7-9
D gene: TRBD1
clone size: .

CDR3 DNA: TGTGCCACCAGCAACAGGGCCCGTGGAACTGAAGCTTTCTTT
CDR3 protein: CATSNRARGTEAFF
J gene: TRBJ1-1
V gene: TRBV15
D gene: .
clone size: .

CDR3 DNA: TGTGCCTGGAGGGCCTCCGTAAACTCCTACAATGAGCAGTTCTTC
CDR3 protein: CAWRASVNSYNEQFF
J gene: TRBJ2-1
V gene: TRBV30
D gene: .
clone size: .

CDR3 DNA: TGTGCCAGCAGTGAAATCCCGGGACTAGGCTACGAGCAGTACTTC
CDR3 protein: CASSEIPGLGYEQYF
J gene: TRBJ2-7
V gene: TRBV2
D gene: TRBD2
clone size: .

CDR3 DNA: TGTGCCACCAGCAGAGATAGGGGCAAGGGTAATGAAAAACTGTTTTTT
CDR3 protein: CATSRDRGKGNEKLFF
J gene: TRBJ1-4
V gene: TRBV15
D gene: .
clone size: .

CDR3 DNA: TGTGCCAGCAGCTTAGGGGTCCTGTCCTATAATTCACCCCTCCACTTT
CDR3 protein: CASSLGVLSYNSPLHF
J gene: TRBJ1-6
V gene: TRBV11-2
D gene: .
clone size: once

CDR3 DNA: TGTGCCAGCAGCCAAACAGCAGGGACGACTGAAGCTTTCTTT
CDR3 protein: CASSQTAGTTEAFF
J gene: TRBJ1-1
V gene: TRBV7-2
D gene: .
clone size: few

CDR3 DNA: TGCGCCAGCAGCTTGGCCTTGGACAGTTCTGCTAATGAAAAACTGTTTTTT
CDR3 protein: CASSLALDSSANEKLFF
J gene: TRBJ1-4
V gene: TRBV5-1
D gene: .
clone size: .